This T cell receptor beta chain is from a study of T cell responses to AZD1222 COVID-19 vaccine. V lost 6 bases and J lost 11, with 16 bases in between. The CDR3 is 12 amino acids. Germline V CDR1 and CDR2: LGHDT, YNNKEL (reference sequence). Profiling relied on immunoSEQ multiplex PCR, and the TCRdb table lists in-frame clones only, not all of them. The table records approximately 170,000 clones, approximately 86% of them present only once. The receptor's source is an adult who received the AZD1222 COVID-19 vaccine. The material was peripheral blood, obtained 28 days after the second AZD1222 dose. The chain recombines TRBV3-1 (or the pseudogene TRBV3-2) with TRBJ1-1; possible D gene TRBD1, 5 bases. CDR3 DNA sequence: TGTGCCAGCAGTCCAAGCCAGGGCACGGCTTTCTTT. This codes for CASSPSQGTAFF.